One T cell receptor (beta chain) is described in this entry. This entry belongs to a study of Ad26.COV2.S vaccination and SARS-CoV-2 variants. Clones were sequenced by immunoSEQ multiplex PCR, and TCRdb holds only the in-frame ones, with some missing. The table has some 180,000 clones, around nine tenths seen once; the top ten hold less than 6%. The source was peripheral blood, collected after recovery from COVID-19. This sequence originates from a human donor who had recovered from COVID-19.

The CDR3 DNA is TGTGCCAGCCGTCCAGAGAAGGGGGAGCTGTTTTTT. It is translated as CASRPEKGELFF. This chain links TRBV2 with TRBJ2-2; D is unclear. The CDR3 covers 12 residues. Germline assignment: CDR1 SNHLY and CDR2 FYNNEI. With 8 bases removed from V and 8 bases from J, the gap between germline ends came to 12 bases.